The rows below give T cell receptor beta chains drawn from one sample of a study of blood T cell repertoires in COVID-19. Libraries were prepared by immunoSEQ multiplex PCR; TCRdb keeps only in-frame clonotypes and omits some of them. The data hold 110,000 or so clones, with roughly 85% observed a single time. The sample consisted of peripheral blood. Receptors were obtained from a man aged 35-49 years with acute or convalescent COVID-19. CDR3s include the opening cysteine and the closing phenylalanine or tryptophan. D genes are given only for firm matches. The size entry is marked missing in some rows and otherwise reads once, few, many or a size class.

TRBJ1-2	NA	NA	TRBV4-2	TGTGCCAGCAGCCAAGATCGGGGACTGAACTATGGCTACACCTTC	CASSQDRGLNYGYTF
TRBJ2-2	TRBD1	NA	TRBV2	TGTGCCAGCAGTATTTTAGGACAGGGTATTAACGGGGAGCTGTTTTTT	CASSILGQGINGELFF
TRBJ2-7	TRBD2	few	TRBV18	TGTGCCAGCTCACCATCGGGACTAGCGGACTACGAGCAGTACTTC	CASSPSGLADYEQYF
TRBJ1-2	TRBD1	NA	TRBV2	TGTGCCAGCAGGCGGGACAGTAACTATGGCTACACCTTC	CASRRDSNYGYTF
TRBJ1-4	TRBD1	once	TRBV19	TGTGCCAGTATACCGGACAGGGGTGGTAATGAAAAACTGTTTTTT	CASIPDRGGNEKLFF
TRBJ1-1	NA	NA	TRBV2	TGTGCCAGCAGGGTCGATCGAGACTTAAAAGCAGCTTTCTTT	CASRVDRDLKAAFF
TRBJ1-6	NA	NA	TRBV7-2	TGTGCCAGCAGCTTAGTCGGTCTTACGGGGGGAGGGTATAATTCACCCCTCCACTTT	CASSLVGLTGGGYNSPLHF
TRBJ2-3	TRBD2	NA	TRBV10-2	TGCGCCAGCACCCTCACTAGCGGGGCCCGCACAGATACGCAGTATTTT	CASTLTSGARTDTQYF
TRBJ1-2	NA	NA	TRBV7-9	TGTGCCAGCAGCGAACAGGGCATCTATGGCTACACCTTC	CASSEQGIYGYTF
TRBJ1-2	NA	NA	TRBV10-2	TGCGCCAGCAGTGCTTTGGGGCGAAGCTATGGCTACACCTTC	CASSALGRSYGYTF
TRBJ2-3	TRBD1	NA	TRBV18	TGTGCCAGCTCACAATTACAGGGGAGTGGAACAGATACGCAGTATTTT	CASSQLQGSGTDTQYF
TRBJ1-2	TRBD1	NA	TRBV6-5	TGTGCCAGTCGACAGGGAAACTATGGCTACACCTTC	CASRQGNYGYTF
TRBJ1-2	NA	NA	TRBV20-1	TGCAGTGCCCTCCGGGGCTACACCTTC	CSALRGYTF
TRBJ2-7	NA	NA	TRBV7-8	TGTGCCAGCTACGAGATCGACAGGTCTTCCTACGAGCAGTACTTC	CASYEIDRSSYEQYF
TRBJ2-1	NA	NA	TRBV14	TGTGCCAGCAGCCGACTTTGGTATAGCGATTTGGATAGTGCTGAGCAGTTCTTC	CASSRLWYSDLDSAEQFF
TRBJ2-7	TRBD1	once	TRBV11-2	TGTGCCAGCAGCACCGGACAGGGTACCTACGAGCAGTACTTC	CASSTGQGTYEQYF
TRBJ2-7	NA	NA	TRBV6-4	TGTGCCAGCAGCGAGCGGACGTTTGGACCCTACGAGCAGTACTTC	CASSERTFGPYEQYF
TRBJ2-2	TRBD2	NA	TRBV5-1	TGCGCCAGCGGCTTGGAGACTAGCGGGGATTTCACCGGGGAGCTGTTTTTT	CASGLETSGDFTGELFF
TRBJ1-6	TRBD1	NA	TRBV6-5	TGTGCCAGCAGGGACAGGGAAGGAGCACCCCTCCACTTT	CASRDREGAPLHF
TRBJ2-7	NA	NA	TRBV5-1	TGCGCCAGCAGCATTTCAGGAACCCCCTACGAGCAGTACTTC	CASSISGTPYEQYF
TRBJ2-7	NA	NA	TRBV21-1	TGTGCCAGCAGCAAGGGACAGGACCCTTCCTACGAGCAGTACTTC	CASSKGQDPSYEQYF
TRBJ1-2	TRBD1	few	TRBV7-9	TGTGCCAGCAGCAGACAGGGGACCTATGGCTACACCTTC	CASSRQGTYGYTF
TRBJ1-2	TRBD1	NA	TRBV7-2	TGTGCCAGCAGAAAATCCATCCAGGGACAGGGTGATAAGGACTATGGCTACACCTTC	CASRKSIQGQGDKDYGYTF
TRBJ2-3	NA	NA	TRBV12-5	TGTGCTAGTGGTCCCCGGGCGGGGGCGGGTGATAACACAGATACGCAGTATTTT	CASGPRAGAGDNTDTQYF
TRBJ2-7	TRBD2	NA	TRBV20-1	TGCAGTGCTAGTATGGCTAGCGGGTCCTACGAGCAGTACTTC	CSASMASGSYEQYF
TRBJ2-7	TRBD2	NA	TRBV7-3	TGTGCCAGCAGCTTAACTAGCGGGGGGTCCTACGAGCAGTACTTC	CASSLTSGGSYEQYF
TRBJ1-1	NA	NA	TRBV7-3	TGTGCCAGCAGCTACGTGGGGGCCACTGAAGCTTTCTTT	CASSYVGATEAFF
TRBJ2-1	TRBD1	NA	TRBV2	TGTGCCAGCAGTGGCCGGGACAGTAACGATGAGCAGTTCTTC	CASSGRDSNDEQFF
TRBJ2-2	NA	NA	TRBV6-1	TGTGCCAGCAGTGAAGAGGGGGTGAACACCGGGGAGCTGTTTTTT	CASSEEGVNTGELFF
TRBJ1-1	NA	NA	TRBV6-6	TGTGCCAGCAGGCAAGTAACAGGACGGAACACTGAAGCTTTCTTT	CASRQVTGRNTEAFF
TRBJ1-1	NA	NA	TRBV7-9	TGTGCCAGCAGCTTAGAACAGGTAACTGAAGCTTTCTTT	CASSLEQVTEAFF
TRBJ2-2	NA	NA	TRBV5-1	TGCGCCAGCACGACAGCCTCGGGCGGGGAGCTGTTTTTT	CASTTASGGELFF
TRBJ1-2	TRBD1	NA	TRBV20-1	TGCAGTGCCCCGACAGGGGATGGCTACACCTTC	CSAPTGDGYTF
TRBJ2-3	TRBD2	many	TRBV6-5	TGTGCCAGCAGTTATGGCGGGGGGCCAAGGGATACGCAGTATTTT	CASSYGGGPRDTQYF
TRBJ2-7	NA	NA	TRBV21-1	TGTGCCAGCAGCAAGGGGGACAGTGATAACTACGAGCAGTACTTC	CASSKGDSDNYEQYF
TRBJ1-1	TRBD1	NA	TRBV5-5	TGTGCCAGCAGCTGGACAGGGCACACTGAAGCTTTCTTT	CASSWTGHTEAFF
TRBJ1-2	NA	NA	TRBV20-1	TGCAGTGCGGACTACTATGGCTACACCTTC	CSADYYGYTF
TRBJ1-1	TRBD1	NA	TRBV5-1	TGCGCCAGCAGCTTGGATACGGACAGGGGGCCCCGTTTGCGGAACACTGAAGCTTTCTTT	CASSLDTDRGPRLRNTEAFF
TRBJ2-7	TRBD1	NA	TRBV5-8	TGTGCCAGCAGCCAAGGACAGGCCCGGCAGTACTTC	CASSQGQARQYF
TRBJ1-1	NA	NA	TRBV7-9	TGTGCCAGCAGCTTAGTCCAGGGCATGAAAGCTTTCTTT	CASSLVQGMKAFF
TRBJ1-5	TRBD1	NA	TRBV24-1	TGTGCCACCAGTGATAAGACAGGGTATCAGCCCCAGCATTTT	CATSDKTGYQPQHF
TRBJ1-5	TRBD1	few	TRBV28	TGTGCCAGCAGTGACAGGGGGTTTACTAAAAGCAATCAGCCCCAGCATTTT	CASSDRGFTKSNQPQHF
TRBJ2-7	NA	NA	TRBV6-5	TGTGCCAGCAGTTACTCGGGCAATCCGAACGAGCAGTACTTC	CASSYSGNPNEQYF
TRBJ2-7	TRBD2	NA	TRBV9	TGTGCCAGCAGCGCTAGCGGGGCCCCATCCTACGAGCAGTACTTC	CASSASGAPSYEQYF
TRBJ1-2	NA	NA	TRBV2	TGTGCCAGCAGTGAGTCAGCGGCTTACCCCACCACAGACTTC	CASSESAAYPTTDF
TRBJ2-7	TRBD1	NA	TRBV7-9	TGTGCCAGCAGCCGGACAGGGGGCACGTACGAGCAGTACTTC	CASSRTGGTYEQYF
TRBJ2-3	TRBD2	NA	TRBV3-1/TRBV3-2	TGTGCCAGCAGCCCACTCCTCCCGGGACTAGCGGGCATCGGTACAGATACGCAGTATTTT	CASSPLLPGLAGIGTDTQYF